The 31 T cell receptor beta chains presented below share a single source sample, sequenced in a study of radiotherapy plus CTLA-4 blockade in lung cancer. Only in-frame clones appear in the TCRdb table, and some are missing; sequencing was by immunoSEQ multiplex PCR. Of about 95,000 clones in the sample, 80% to 90% are singletons; the top ten hold roughly 0.85%. The sequenced sample was peripheral blood, obtained from a patient treated with radiotherapy plus ipilimumab. Receptors were obtained from a human donor with non-small cell lung cancer who had stable disease on radiotherapy plus ipilimumab.

The rearrangement joins TRBV5-4 to TRBJ2-5; TRBD1 aligns across 12 bases. J was trimmed by 11 bases and V by 9 bases; bases with no gene match: 11. Germline values: CDR1 SGHNT, CDR2 YYREEE (reference sequence). CDR3 length: 13 residues. The CDR3, as DNA: TGTGCCATACGGGACAGGGGGCAAGAGGATCAGTACTTC. The encoded protein is CAIRDRGQEDQYF. Combining the CDR3 with reference TRBV5-4 and TRBJ2-5 gives the whole variable domain ETGVTQSPTHLIKTRGQQVTLRCSSQSGHNTVSWYQQALGQGPQFIFQYYREEENGRGNFPPRFSGLQFPNYSSELNVNALELDDSALYLCAIRDRGQEDQYFGPGTRLLVL.

The CDR3 is CASSLMASGQETQYF. The CDR3 coding sequence is TGTGCCAGCAGCTTAATGGCTAGCGGTCAAGAGACCCAGTACTTC. The chain joins TRBV11-2 to TRBJ2-5; 7 bases match TRBD2. Trimming at V came to 2 bases and at J to 2 bases, leaving 5 bases not matched to a gene. This CDR3 contains 15 residues. From germline, CDR1 is SGHAT and CDR2 FQNNGV.

The chain has TRBV7-8 and TRBJ1-4; no firm D call. V was shortened by 2 bases and J by 5 bases, with 12 bases between the two germline ends. CDR1 is SGHVS, CDR2 FQNEAQ, per germline. This CDR3 is built from 15 residues. The CDR3 DNA sequence: TGTGCCAGCAGCTTAAGTTCCGGATTCAATGAAAAACTGTTTTTT. It codes for CASSLSSGFNEKLFF.

This chain links TRBV5-1 with TRBJ2-5; TRBD1 is a possible D gene (6 bases). Trimming left V 4 bases short and J 1 base short, with 11 bases between. The CDR3 spans 14 residues. Germline V gene sequence: CDR1 SGHRS, CDR2 YFSETQ. The CDR3 DNA reads as TGCGCCAGCAGCGTGGGACACCGCCAAGAGACCCAGTACTTC. This gives the protein CASSVGHRQETQYF.

The chain couples TRBV21-1 to TRBJ2-7; whether TRBD1, the table's D call, matches the DNA was not checked. TRBV21-1 is described as a pseudogene. The CDR3 has 16 residues. In DNA, the CDR3 is TGTGCCAGCAGCAAAGAGATTGAGGACAGTACCTACGAGCAGTACTTC. Encoded protein: CASSKEIEDSTYEQYF.

Of note for this clone: This sample also contains other DNA sequences that code for the same CDR3. The V gene is TRBV7-9, the J gene TRBJ1-1, with D maybe TRBD1 (5 bases). Trimming took 2 bases from V and 5 from J, leaving 9 bases between them. In germline, CDR1 is SEHNR, CDR2 FQNEAQ (reference sequence). The CDR3 spans 13 residues. The CDR3 bases are TGTGCCAGCAGCTTAATAGGGGAGACTGAAGCTTTCTTT. Translation gives CASSLIGETEAFF.

The table lists this clone with a few counts. The rearrangement uses TRBV29-1 and TRBJ1-1, with D tentatively TRBD1 (6 bases). Trimming left V 1 base short and J 8 bases short, with 8 bases between. This CDR3 spans 11 amino acids. Germline V gives CDR1 SQVTM, CDR2 ANQGSEA. The CDR3 region has the DNA TGCAGCGTTGAAGTCGGGACAGAAGCTTTCTTT. This sequence encodes CSVEVGTEAFF.

V usage is TRBV7-3 and J usage is TRBJ2-1, with D possibly TRBD2 on 5 matching bases. The CDR3 extends over 15 amino acids. V shed 5 bases and J shed 0 bases, with 11 bases lying between them. The germline V gene has CDR1 SGHTA and CDR2 FQGTGA. The CDR3 bases are TGTGCCAGCAGCCGACTACCGAGCTCCTACAATGAGCAGTTCTTC. It yields the protein CASSRLPSSYNEQFF.

The chain employs TRBV7-2 and TRBJ1-4; 8 nucleotides line up with TRBD1. V was clipped by 1 base and J by 10 bases; unmatched bases: 5. Germline V gene data show CDR1 as SGHTA and CDR2 as FQGNSA. This CDR3 comprises 14 residues. CDR3 bases: TGTGCCAGCAGCTTAGGACAGGGGAGAACAAAACTGTTTTTT. Its translation: CASSLGQGRTKLFF.

The chain links TRBV30 to TRBJ2-5; 8 nucleotides align to TRBD2. The CDR3 runs to 14 residues. Trimming removed 3 bases from V and 3 bases from J; junction bases left unmatched: 6. Germline CDR1 is GTSNPN and CDR2 is SVGIG (reference sequence). The CDR3 reads CAWRKRGSKETQYF. The CDR3 DNA follows: TGTGCCTGGAGAAAGCGGGGGTCCAAAGAGACCCAGTACTTC.

CDR3 sequence (DNA): TGTGCCAGTAGTATTTTTAGGGGTGTTGCCACTGAAGCTTTCTTT. Protein product: CASSIFRGVATEAFF. This sequence joins TRBV19 and TRBJ1-1, with a weak D call TRBD1 (5 bases). The CDR3 is made up of 15 amino acids. Germline assignment: CDR1 LNHDA and CDR2 SQIVND (reference sequence). Between the trimmed V and J ends, which lost 3 bases and 4 bases, there was a span of 15 bases.

CDR3 DNA sequence: TGCAGCGTCGCGCCGGGGGCTACTCCCCGCTATGCTGGCTACACCTTC. Its translation is CSVAPGATPRYAGYTF. This chain links TRBV29-1 with TRBJ1-2; possibly TRBD1 for D (6 bases). V was cut by 6 bases and J by 7 bases, with 27 bases left in between. The CDR3 spans 16 residues. Germline V gene data show CDR1 as SQVTM and CDR2 as ANQGSEA.

CDR3 sequence reads: CASSPTSGRASEQFF. Written as DNA, the CDR3 is TGTGCCAGCAGCCCCACTAGCGGGAGGGCCAGTGAGCAGTTCTTC. The rearrangement links TRBV5-6 to TRBJ2-1, with 13 bases matching TRBD2. The germline CDR1 and CDR2 sequences are SGHDT and YYEEEE. This CDR3 region has 15 residues. V lost 4 bases, J lost 9 bases, and 7 bases stayed unmatched. The full variable domain, rest sourced from reference TRBV5-6 and TRBJ2-1, is DAGVTQSPTHLIKTRGQQVTLRCSPKSGHDTVSWYQQALGQGPQFIFQYYEEEERQRGNFPDRFSGHQFPNYSSELNVNALLLGDSALYLCASSPTSGRASEQFFGPGTRLTVL.

This clone was seen just once. For the CDR3, the DNA is TGTGCCAGTTTGGATTTTTCCGGGGAGCTGTTTTTT. Protein product: CASLDFSGELFF. This rearrangement joins TRBV19 to TRBJ2-2, with D uncertain. In germline, CDR1 is LNHDA, CDR2 SQIVND (reference sequence). The CDR3 consists of 12 residues. Trimming took off 8 bases at V and 6 bases at J, with 10 bases between the two ends.

The chain joins TRBV6-1 to TRBJ2-1, with 11 positions matching TRBD1. V was pared by 8 bases and J by 8 bases, with 8 bases of the junction left unmatched. The CDR3 has 14 amino acids. Germline CDR1 MNHNS, CDR2 SASEGT. CDR3 loop: CASCRTGGSDEQFF. The CDR3, as DNA: TGTGCCAGCTGCCGGACAGGGGGCAGCGATGAGCAGTTCTTC.

The chain recombines TRBV27 with TRBJ2-5; D is undetermined. Germline lookup yields CDR1 MNHEY and CDR2 SMNVEV (reference sequence). Trimming shortened V by 0 bases and J by 2 bases, and 7 bases separated the two germline ends. CDR3 length: 14 amino acids. In DNA, the CDR3 is TGTGCCAGCAGTTTATCCTCCCAGCAAGAGACCCAGTACTTC. Translated, it gives CASSLSSQQETQYF.

This clone has just a few counts. J is TRBJ1-1 and V is TRBV7-9; 7 bases fit TRBD1. This CDR3 has 14 amino acids. Germline assignment: CDR1 SEHNR and CDR2 FQNEAQ (reference sequence). Germline trimming cut 5 bases from V and 6 bases from J; bases unmatched to any gene: 9. CDR3 DNA sequence: TGTGCCAGCAGCCTCAGACAGGGAAGCTCTGAAGCTTTCTTT. Translating it yields CASSLRQGSSEAFF.

This chain uses TRBV18 with TRBJ2-7, with 9 bases matching TRBD1. This CDR3 region has 16 residues. Per the germline V gene, CDR1 is KGHSH and CDR2 is LQKENI. V gave up 2 bases and J gave up 4 bases; unmatched junction bases: 9. The CDR3 DNA reads TGTGCCAGCTCACCAATACCGGGACAGGGAATGTACGAGCAGTACTTC. Encoded protein: CASSPIPGQGMYEQYF.

The chain links TRBV29-1 to TRBJ2-1; 10 bases are shared with TRBD1. Germline V gene lookup returns CDR1 SQVTM and CDR2 ANQGSEA. The CDR3 length is 12 residues. V lost 6 bases and J lost 8; bases outside the gene matches: 4. The CDR3 DNA reads as TGCAGCGTCGGACAGGGGGTCGATGAGCAGTTCTTC. It is translated as CSVGQGVDEQFF.

This chain joins TRBV6-5 and TRBJ2-2; TRBD1 aligns across 8 bases. This CDR3 contains 14 residues. Trimming removed 6 bases from V and 1 base from J; junction bases left unmatched: 1. Looked up from germline, CDR1 is MNHEY and CDR2 is SVGAGI. The CDR3 loop reads CASRDRVNTGELFF. The CDR3 DNA reads as TGTGCCAGCAGGGACAGGGTGAACACCGGGGAGCTGTTTTTT.

V usage is TRBV19 and J usage is TRBJ2-5, with D possibly being TRBD1 (6 bases). Per germline, CDR1 LNHDA and CDR2 SQIVND (reference sequence). V gave up 7 bases and J gave up 7 bases, with 19 bases separating them. The length of the CDR3 is 14 residues. CDR3 amino acids: CASTSVGGAGTQYF. The DNA of the CDR3 is TGTGCCAGTACATCGGTTGGGGGCGCAGGGACCCAGTACTTC.

The chain uses TRBV7-2 and TRBJ1-5, with a possible D match to TRBD1 (5 bases). The CDR3 loop spans 15 amino acids. The V gene lost 4 bases and the J gene lost 3 bases, with 13 bases spanning the gap. CDR1 is SGHTA and CDR2 is FQGNSA in the germline V gene. CDR3 loop: CASSYTGIHNQPQHF. In DNA form, the CDR3 reads TGTGCCAGCAGCTATACAGGTATCCACAATCAGCCCCAGCATTTT.

The CDR3 loop is CASSRGEGSTDTQYF. CDR3 sequence (DNA): TGTGCCAGCAGTCGGGGGGAGGGCAGCACAGATACGCAGTATTTT. The V and J genes are TRBV28 and TRBJ2-3; 7 bases are a match to TRBD2. The germline gives CDR1 MDHEN, CDR2 SYDVKM. The CDR3 extends over 15 amino acids. V shed 5 bases, J shed 0 bases, and the junction held 5 bases outside the gene matches.

The chain joins TRBV28 to TRBJ1-1; 7 nucleotides line up with TRBD1. The germline V gene encodes CDR1 MDHEN and CDR2 SYDVKM. The CDR3 spans 15 residues. Germline trimming cut 6 bases from V and 4 bases from J; bases unmatched to any gene: 11. CDR3 in amino acids: CASSTAGGRGTEAFF. Here the CDR3 DNA reads TGTGCCAGCAGCACAGCAGGGGGGAGGGGCACTGAAGCTTTCTTT. The whole variable domain, filled in from reference TRBV28 and TRBJ1-1, reads DVKVTQSSRYLVKRTGEKVFLECVQDMDHENMFWYRQDPGLGLRLIYFSYDVKMKEKGDIPEGYSVSREKKERFSLILESASTNQTSMYLCASSTAGGRGTEAFFGQGTRLTVV.

The genes are TRBV28 and TRBJ2-1; 8 bases fit TRBD1. Per germline, CDR1 MDHEN and CDR2 SYDVKM. CDR3 length: 16 amino acids. V shed 6 bases and J 8 bases; nucleotides not matched to a gene: 15. The CDR3 spells CASSPPGQGKADEQFF. Here the CDR3 DNA reads TGTGCCAGCAGCCCCCCCGGACAGGGAAAGGCGGATGAGCAGTTCTTC. The full variable domain, completed using reference TRBV28 and TRBJ2-1, is DVKVTQSSRYLVKRTGEKVFLECVQDMDHENMFWYRQDPGLGLRLIYFSYDVKMKEKGDIPEGYSVSREKKERFSLILESASTNQTSMYLCASSPPGQGKADEQFFGPGTRLTVL.

The table lists this clone with a few counts. J is TRBJ2-1 and V is TRBV7-9; D is unclear. The CDR3 sequence is 16 residues long. Trimming cost V 3 bases and J 0 bases, with 12 bases left between them. CDR1 and CDR2 (germline): SEHNR, FQNEAQ (reference sequence). Written as DNA, the CDR3 is TGTGCCAGCAGCTTTTACAGCCTCAGCTCCTACAATGAGCAGTTCTTC. Protein: CASSFYSLSSYNEQFF.

V usage is TRBV5-8 and J usage is TRBJ2-2, with 7 bases matching TRBD1. Germline values: CDR1 SGHTS, CDR2 YDEGEE. V shed 4 bases and J 6 bases; nucleotides not matched to a gene: 12. The CDR3 has 16 amino acids. The CDR3 coding sequence is TGTGCCAGCAGCCCTCGCGAGGGGGCGCTTCCCGGGGAGCTGTTTTTT. Protein product: CASSPREGALPGELFF.

The gene calls are TRBV30 and TRBJ2-7; D is possibly TRBD1 (5 bases). CDR1 and CDR2 (germline): GTSNPN, SVGIG (reference sequence). The CDR3 runs to 13 residues. The V gene lost 0 bases and the J gene lost 2 bases, with 8 bases spanning the gap. The CDR3 protein is CAWSVKGPYEQYF. CDR3 nucleotides: TGTGCCTGGAGTGTAAAGGGGCCCTACGAGCAGTACTTC.

The chain has TRBV10-2 and TRBJ2-3, with D unclear. Trimming took off 2 bases at V and 4 bases at J, with 4 bases between the two ends. CDR3 length equals 12 residues. Germline V gene data show CDR1 as WSHSY and CDR2 as SAAADI. The CDR3: CASSETADTQYF. DNA of the CDR3: TGCGCCAGCAGTGAGACGGCAGATACGCAGTATTTT.

V is TRBV5-5 and J is TRBJ2-3, with D possibly being TRBD2 (5 bases). This CDR3 has 17 residues. Germline CDR1 is SGHKS and CDR2 is YYEKEE (reference sequence). Trimming took 0 bases from V and 3 from J, leaving 17 bases between them. The DNA for the CDR3 is TGTGCCAGCAGCTTGGCCCCAGGAGGAGGTAGAACAGATACGCAGTATTTT. Residues: CASSLAPGGGRTDTQYF.

The J gene is TRBJ1-5, the V gene TRBV6-4; D is ambiguous. This CDR3 is 14 amino acids long. Germline CDR1 and CDR2: MRHNA and SNTAGT. The germline V and J ends were trimmed by 5 bases and 6 bases, with 14 bases remaining between them. The CDR3 DNA follows: TGTGCCAGCAGTCCCAATCAATCCGGTCAGCCCCAGCATTTT. Its protein is CASSPNQSGQPQHF.